These 5 T cell receptor beta chains were all obtained from the same sample, sequenced in a study of blood T cell repertoires in COVID-19. The assay was immunoSEQ multiplex PCR, and TCRdb's table has in-frame clones only and misses some. The data show more than 250,000 clones, roughly 90% seen once. The specimen was PBMCs or T cells enriched from blood (not recorded which). Receptors originate from a woman younger than 45 who had recovered from COVID-19.

V usage is TRBV19 and J usage is TRBJ2-7, with D tentatively TRBD2 (6 bases). V dropped 5 bases and J dropped 2 bases, with 19 bases sitting between them. The CDR3 loop spans 16 amino acids. Germline CDR1 LNHDA, CDR2 SQIVND (reference sequence). CDR3 region: CASSGGGVGDAYEQYF. The DNA of the CDR3 is TGTGCCAGTAGTGGGGGAGGAGTCGGAGATGCCTACGAGCAGTACTTC.

This chain links TRBV7-3 with TRBJ2-1, with 13 bases matching TRBD2. The CDR3 length is 15 residues. J was trimmed by 5 bases and V by 5 bases; bases with no gene match: 3. Germline CDR1 SGHTA, CDR2 FQGTGA. The CDR3 sequence: CASSRGTSGDNEQFF. The CDR3 DNA follows: TGTGCCAGCAGCCGAGGGACTAGCGGGGACAATGAGCAGTTCTTC. Full variable domain (outside the CDR3, taken from reference TRBV7-3 and TRBJ2-1): GAGVSQTPSNKVTEKGKYVELRCDPISGHTALYWYRQSLGQGPEFLIYFQGTGAADDSGLPNDRFFAVRPEGSVSTLKIQRTERGDSAVYLCASSRGTSGDNEQFFGPGTRLTVL.

Concerning this clone: The sample has other DNA sequences that encode this CDR3 too. The chain is built from TRBV19 and TRBJ2-6, with a possible D match to TRBD1 (6 bases). The CDR3 covers 15 residues. Germline V gene lookup returns CDR1 LNHDA and CDR2 SQIVND (reference sequence). With 3 bases removed from V and 2 bases from J, the gap between germline ends came to 8 bases. DNA for the CDR3: TGTGCCAGTAGTATCCCAGGGGCTGGGGCCAACGTCCTGACTTTC. Residues: CASSIPGAGANVLTF.

The CDR3 sequence: CASSLVSYDTYEQYF. The CDR3 DNA is TGTGCCAGCAGCTTAGTATCCTATGACACCTACGAGCAGTACTTC. The J gene is TRBJ2-7, the V gene TRBV11-2; no firm D call. CDR1 is SGHAT, CDR2 FQNNGV, per germline. V shed 1 base and J shed 2 bases, with 12 bases lying between them. The CDR3 totals 15 residues.

V usage is TRBV2 and J usage is TRBJ2-1; D is perhaps TRBD1 (6 bases). V was clipped by 8 bases and J by 7 bases, with 15 bases between them. There are 13 residues in the CDR3. The germline V gene has CDR1 SNHLY and CDR2 FYNNEI. The CDR3 here is CASGQRLGNEQFF. CDR3 nucleotides: TGTGCCAGCGGACAGAGGTTGGGGAATGAGCAGTTCTTC. Together with reference TRBV2 and TRBJ2-1, the CDR3 gives the full variable domain: EPEVTQTPSHQVTQMGQEVILRCVPISNHLYFYWYRQILGQKVEFLVSFYNNEISEKSEIFDDQFSVERPDGSNFTLKIRSTKLEDSAMYFCASGQRLGNEQFFGPGTRLTVL.